Listed here are 13 T cell receptor beta chains from one sample, sequenced in a study of T cell changes during pregnancy in multiple sclerosis. Produced via immunoSEQ multiplex PCR; TCRdb's table is partial and in-frame only. Seen here are fewer than 40,000 clones, around nine tenths observed once, and the top ten hold under 15%. The sample here was CD8+ T cells from peripheral blood mononuclear cells, taken in the first trimester of pregnancy. The receptors shown here come from a female donor with multiple sclerosis, enrolled in a pregnancy study.

The gene calls are TRBV19 and TRBJ2-5; 7 bases are shared with TRBD1. With 5 bases clipped from V and 5 bases from J, the junction kept 8 bases outside the gene matches. Germline assignment: CDR1 LNHDA and CDR2 SQIVND (reference sequence). This CDR3 contains 14 residues. Here the CDR3 DNA reads TGTGCCAGTAGTGTGGGACAGCCCTGGGAGACCCAGTACTTC. Protein: CASSVGQPWETQYF.

The chain combines TRBV27 with TRBJ2-1; 9 bases agree with TRBD1. Looked up from germline, CDR1 is MNHEY and CDR2 is SMNVEV (reference sequence). This CDR3 region has 16 residues. V gave up 4 bases and J gave up 2 bases; unmatched junction bases: 6. The CDR3: CASSYLTGGTYNEQFF. In nucleotides, the CDR3 is TGTGCCAGCAGTTATTTAACAGGGGGCACCTACAATGAGCAGTTCTTC.

This chain connects TRBV14 to TRBJ2-1; the D gene is possibly TRBD2 (6 bases). CDR1 SGHDN and CDR2 FVKESK come from the germline V gene. CDR3 length: 15 residues. V lost 1 base, J lost 3 bases, and 10 bases lay in between. The CDR3 reads CASSQGDFGYNEQFF. In nucleotides, the CDR3 is TGTGCCAGCAGCCAAGGGGACTTTGGCTACAATGAGCAGTTCTTC.

The chain combines TRBV25-1 with TRBJ2-7, with D unresolved. CDR1 and CDR2 (germline): MGHDK, SYGVNS. V was cut by 4 bases and J by 5 bases, with 9 bases left in between. The length of the CDR3 is 12 residues. CDR3: CASSGVLDEQYF. Here the CDR3 DNA reads TGTGCCAGCAGTGGTGTACTCGACGAGCAGTACTTC.

This clone was picked up one time. The chain joins TRBV25-1 to TRBJ2-5; the D is unclear. CDR1 MGHDK and CDR2 SYGVNS come from the germline V gene. CDR3 length equals 13 residues. Trimming removed 7 bases at V and 5 bases at J, with 14 bases between. CDR3 coding DNA: TGTGCCAGCACCCCCCCCAACGAGGAGACCCAGTACTTC. It is translated as CASTPPNEETQYF.

The chain uses TRBV6-1 and TRBJ2-3; 12 bases align to TRBD2. Germline lookup yields CDR1 MNHNS and CDR2 SASEGT. The CDR3 spans 15 residues. Trimming removed 6 bases from V and 6 bases from J; junction bases left unmatched: 7. CDR3 in DNA: TGTGCCAGCAGAGCGACTAGCGGGAGTCCGGATACGCAGTATTTT. As protein: CASRATSGSPDTQYF.

This clone was seen a single time. J is TRBJ1-1 and V is TRBV19; 7 bases line up with TRBD1. After removal of 5 bases from V and 4 bases from J, the junction contained 13 bases not matched to a gene. Germline-derived CDR1 and CDR2 are LNHDA and SQIVND (reference sequence). The CDR3 extends over 16 amino acids. CDR3 amino acids: CASSRTTPTGVTEAFF. The CDR3 DNA is TGTGCCAGTAGTCGCACGACGCCCACAGGGGTCACTGAAGCTTTCTTT.

V is TRBV28 and J is TRBJ2-1, with a possible D match to TRBD1 (6 bases). The CDR3 has 16 residues. CDR1 is MDHEN, CDR2 SYDVKM, per germline. Trimming took off 2 bases at V and 0 bases at J, with 11 bases between the two ends. The CDR3 nucleotides are TGTGCCAGCAGTTTAGGGACAAGCTTCTCCTACAATGAGCAGTTCTTC. Its protein is CASSLGTSFSYNEQFF.

This CDR3 is CASSLHADTPGELFF. The CDR3 region has the DNA TGCGCCAGCAGTTTACACGCCGACACACCCGGGGAGCTGTTTTTT. V is TRBV5-1 and J is TRBJ2-2, with D unresolved. The ends were cut back, 5 bases at V and 6 bases at J, with 17 bases in the middle. The CDR3 is 15 amino acids. Germline V gene lookup returns CDR1 SGHRS and CDR2 YFSETQ.

The count of this clone is one. The chain links TRBV6-6 to TRBJ2-1; maybe TRBD2 (6 bases). This CDR3 comprises 12 residues. V lost 7 bases to trimming and J lost 3 bases, with 7 bases between them. Germline CDR1 is MNHNY and CDR2 is SVGAGI (reference sequence). The CDR3 spells CASNGGYNEQFF. CDR3 nucleotides: TGTGCCAGCAACGGGGGCTACAATGAGCAGTTCTTC.

The chain has TRBV27 and TRBJ2-7; 10 positions match TRBD1. CDR3 length equals 13 residues. The J segment lost 12 bases and the V segment lost 0 bases, leaving 5 bases of the junction unmatched. From germline, CDR1 is MNHEY and CDR2 SMNVEV (reference sequence). CDR3 in amino acids: CASSLSRDRGRYF. The CDR3 nucleotides are TGTGCCAGCAGTTTATCGAGGGACAGGGGTCGGTACTTC.

The chain is built from TRBV27 and TRBJ1-2; 8 bases are a match to TRBD1. Germline V gene sequence: CDR1 MNHEY, CDR2 SMNVEV (reference sequence). The ends lost 5 bases at V and 6 bases at J; junction bases unmatched: 8. The CDR3 has 14 residues. CDR3 sequence reads: CASSEGQGADGYTF. The CDR3 coding sequence is TGTGCCAGCAGTGAGGGTCAGGGGGCAGATGGCTACACCTTC.

This chain uses TRBV7-9 with TRBJ1-1; D unclear. Germline-derived CDR1 and CDR2 are SEHNR and FQNEAQ (reference sequence). The CDR3 runs to 14 residues. V gave up 6 bases and J gave up 5 bases, with 16 bases separating them. The CDR3 DNA sequence: TGTGCCAGCAGAACCTCAGAGGGATGGACTGAAGCTTTCTTT. It is translated as CASRTSEGWTEAFF.